This TCR beta chain comes out of a study of shared clonotypes between healthy human individuals. Turning to the study itself: Each donor's CD4 naive and CD4 memory cells filled three plates apiece, CD8 naive two, and CD8 memory one.

Study-wide results and limits: Shared across a few donors were about 4.6% of the naive CD4 clonotypes.

Original processing methods: As immunoSEQ supplied junction-only sequences (without quality scores), filtering differed. Libraries were prepared by immunoSEQ multiplex PCR; TCRdb keeps only in-frame clonotypes and omits some of them. V and J calls and clone size follow that table, whereas D and trimming were derived from the DNA. This sample yields more than 900,000 clones, of which about four fifths are seen a single time; 0.55% to 0.7% belongs to the top ten. Looked up from germline, CDR1 is MDHEN and CDR2 is SYDVKM. There are 14 residues in the CDR3. J was trimmed by 1 base and V by 5 bases; bases with no gene match: 5. On this clone: The antigen is unknown.

Specimen: memory CD4+ T cells from PBMCs. Subset reported: CD45RA-negative fraction. J is TRBJ2-7 and V is TRBV28, with TRBD2 matching over 7 bases. This TCR came from a man aged 18 to 29 in good health. Some clones in this sample may be carry-over from other donors' samples. The CDR3 is CASSIPGLSYEQYF. The CDR3 DNA follows: TGTGCCAGCAGTATCCCGGGACTATCCTACGAGCAGTACTTC.